This TCR beta chain emerged from a study of blood T cell repertoires in COVID-19. Study as a whole: COVID-19 samples collected from the United States, Italy and Spain covered acute and convalescent phases.

Method: immunoSEQ multiplex PCR; TCRdb's copy keeps in-frame clones and lacks some. The sample carries approximately 350,000 clones, less than 90% recorded once. Participants were placed into cohorts based on the clinical history they reported. The germline V gene encodes CDR1 LGHDT and CDR2 YNNKEL (reference sequence). Trimming removed 0 bases from V and 8 bases from J; junction bases left unmatched: 10. This CDR3 is built from 17 residues. Sequencing input: PBMCs or T cells enriched from blood (not recorded which). This clonotype originated in a woman in her 50s who had recovered from COVID-19. V and J are TRBV3-1 (or the pseudogene TRBV3-2) and TRBJ2-1, with 10 bases aligning to TRBD1. The CDR3 nucleotides are TGTGCCAGCAGCCAAGAGGCCGCGGGACAGGGGATGGATGAGCAGTTCTTC. Translated: CASSQEAAGQGMDEQFF.